Listed below are T cell receptor beta chains from one sample, sequenced in a study of CD8+ T cells in alopecia areata. Measured with immunoSEQ multiplex PCR; TCRdb has only the in-frame clones, and not every one. The sample lists roughly 110,000 clones; around 50% were seen once. Sequences were derived from CD8+ T cells sorted from blood, sampled at week 24, from a patient treated with tofacitinib. The receptors shown here come from a human donor with alopecia areata. CDR3s include the opening cysteine and the closing phenylalanine or tryptophan. The D gene is left open where the match is weak. Clone size is stated in some rows and not others, as once, few, many or a class when expanded.

CDR3 length	J gene	V gene	clone size	D gene	CDR3 protein	CDR3 DNA
15	TRBJ2-5	TRBV27	few	NA	CASSFGGRTQETQYF	TGTGCCAGCAGTTTCGGTGGCAGGACTCAGGAGACCCAGTACTTC
15	TRBJ2-7	TRBV18	NA	NA	CASSPILEDSYEQYF	TGTGCCAGCTCACCGATCCTGGAGGACTCCTACGAGCAGTACTTC
15	TRBJ2-1	TRBV9	NA	NA	CASSGRGSSYNEQFF	TGTGCCAGCAGCGGAAGGGGAAGCTCCTACAATGAGCAGTTCTTC
13	TRBJ2-5	TRBV30	NA	NA	CAWSVGEQETQYF	TGTGCCTGGAGTGTAGGTGAACAAGAGACCCAGTACTTC
15	TRBJ1-1	TRBV9	NA	NA	CASSPGIPPNTEAFF	TGTGCCAGCAGCCCCGGGATTCCCCCGAACACTGAAGCTTTCTTT
14	TRBJ2-3	TRBV18	NA	NA	CASSPRQGADTQYF	TGTGCCAGCTCACCTCGGCAGGGAGCAGATACGCAGTATTTT
16	TRBJ1-5	TRBV18	NA	NA	CASSLKPGQVNQPQHF	TGTGCCAGCTCCCTCAAACCGGGACAAGTAAATCAGCCCCAGCATTTT
14	TRBJ1-6	TRBV27	once	NA	CASSPRTNRSPLHF	TGTGCCAGCAGTCCAAGGACAAACAGGTCACCCCTCCACTTT
14	TRBJ2-1	TRBV5-5	few	NA	CASRTVSSYNEQFF	TGTGCCAGTCGCACGGTTAGCTCCTACAATGAGCAGTTCTTC
15	TRBJ1-2	TRBV11-2	NA	NA	CASSLDRQGDYGYTF	TGTGCCAGCAGCTTAGATAGGCAGGGAGACTATGGCTACACCTTC
13	TRBJ2-7	TRBV7-9	NA	TRBD1	CASSGQDLGEQYF	TGTGCCAGCAGCGGACAGGATTTGGGCGAGCAGTACTTC
17	TRBJ2-3	TRBV4-1	NA	NA	CASSQGSRTGGPDTQYF	TGCGCCAGCAGCCAAGGAAGTAGAACGGGGGGCCCAGATACGCAGTATTTT
14	TRBJ2-7	TRBV5-6	NA	TRBD1	CASRAGQGNYEQYF	TGTGCCAGCAGGGCGGGACAGGGGAACTACGAGCAGTACTTC
15	TRBJ1-5	TRBV15	NA	NA	CATSRDSGMHQPQHF	TGTGCCACCAGCAGAGATTCAGGGATGCATCAGCCCCAGCATTTT
16	TRBJ2-3	TRBV2	NA	NA	CASRAGTEGLADTQYF	TGTGCCAGCAGGGCCGGGACCGAGGGATTGGCGGATACGCAGTATTTT
15	TRBJ1-1	TRBV6-5	NA	NA	CASSYGRGMGTEAFF	TGTGCCAGCAGTTACGGGCGGGGTATGGGCACTGAAGCTTTCTTT
14	TRBJ2-5	TRBV4-1	once	NA	CASSPQGGGETQYF	TGCGCCAGCAGCCCCCAGGGGGGCGGGGAGACCCAGTACTTC
13	TRBJ1-5	TRBV7-8	NA	NA	CASSLVGDQPQHF	TGTGCCAGCAGCTTAGTTGGGGATCAGCCCCAGCATTTT
20	TRBJ1-2	TRBV5-1	NA	NA	CASSLRQAYWESPAGYGYTF	TGCGCCAGCAGCTTGAGGCAGGCATATTGGGAGTCCCCGGCGGGCTATGGCTACACCTTC
15	TRBJ1-2	TRBV9	NA	NA	CASSDQGGESYGYTF	TGTGCCAGCAGCGACCAGGGAGGGGAATCCTATGGCTACACCTTC
13	TRBJ2-7	TRBV7-9	once	NA	CASSFLGNHEQYF	TGTGCCAGCAGCTTCTTAGGGAACCACGAGCAGTACTTC
13	TRBJ2-1	TRBV6-6	NA	NA	CASSSGSAGEQFF	TGTGCCAGCAGCTCCGGATCCGCCGGTGAGCAGTTCTTC
14	TRBJ2-7	TRBV29-1	few	TRBD2	CSVRGLGYGYEQYF	TGCAGCGTCCGTGGACTAGGGTACGGCTACGAGCAGTACTTC
14	TRBJ1-1	TRBV4-1	NA	NA	CASTPVGGGTEAFF	TGCGCCAGCACTCCGGTGGGGGGTGGAACTGAAGCTTTCTTT
11	TRBJ2-5	TRBV7-9	NA	NA	CASSIQETQYF	TGTGCCAGCAGCATCCAAGAGACCCAGTACTTC
15	TRBJ2-5	TRBV27	NA	NA	CASSSPGVGMETQYF	TGTGCCAGCAGTTCCCCCGGGGTAGGGATGGAGACCCAGTACTTC
14	TRBJ1-1	TRBV13	few	TRBD1	CASSSQGGDAEAFF	TGTGCCAGCAGCTCCCAGGGGGGTGACGCTGAAGCTTTCTTT
15	TRBJ2-3	TRBV6-5	once	TRBD2	CASSLAGGSTDTQYF	TGTGCCAGCAGTCTAGCGGGGGGGAGCACAGATACGCAGTATTTT
15	TRBJ2-6	TRBV30	NA	NA	CAWISPVGGANVLTF	TGTGCCTGGATATCGCCCGTTGGTGGGGCCAACGTCCTGACTTTC
14	TRBJ2-5	TRBV13	once	NA	CASSLVTEGETQYF	TGTGCCAGCAGCTTAGTAACAGAAGGGGAGACCCAGTACTTC
19	TRBJ2-5	TRBV11-2	NA	NA	CASSLDQTLRASAGETQYF	TGTGCCAGCAGCTTAGATCAAACCCTAAGGGCTAGCGCGGGCGAGACCCAGTACTTC
14	TRBJ2-5	TRBV13	NA	NA	CASSPPGAGETQYF	TGTGCCAGCAGCCCACCCGGGGCAGGAGAGACCCAGTACTTC
15	TRBJ2-5	TRBV15	few	TRBD1	CATSRDPQGEETQYF	TGTGCCACCAGCAGAGACCCGCAGGGGGAAGAGACCCAGTACTTC
16	TRBJ2-2	TRBV5-1	NA	TRBD2	CASSSPGTTNTGELFF	TGCGCCAGCAGTTCCCCCGGGACTACGAACACCGGGGAGCTGTTTTTT
13	TRBJ1-5	TRBV7-8	NA	NA	CASSLGGSQPQHF	TGTGCCAGCAGCTTAGGGGGAAGTCAGCCCCAGCATTTT
13	TRBJ1-2	TRBV15	few	TRBD1	CATSKGTGYGYTF	TGTGCCACCAGCAAAGGGACAGGGTATGGCTACACCTTC
12	TRBJ1-2	TRBV7-9	NA	NA	CASSLKIDGYTF	TGTGCCAGCAGCTTGAAAATCGATGGCTACACCTTC
12	TRBJ2-1	TRBV2	NA	TRBD2	CASSERRGMQFF	TGTGCCAGCAGTGAGAGGCGGGGGATGCAGTTCTTC
12	TRBJ1-2	TRBV2	NA	NA	CASSEWGDGYTF	TGTGCCAGCAGTGAATGGGGTGATGGCTACACCTTC
16	TRBJ2-5	TRBV6-4	NA	TRBD1	CASSDPDRDLGETQYF	TGTGCCAGCAGTGACCCGGACAGGGACCTGGGGGAGACCCAGTACTTC
13	TRBJ1-6	TRBV27	NA	NA	CASRDWANSPLHF	TGTGCCAGCAGAGACTGGGCCAATTCACCCCTCCACTTT
14	TRBJ2-7	TRBV7-9	NA	NA	CASSSIDISYEQYF	TGTGCCAGCAGCTCGATTGACATCTCCTACGAGCAGTACTTC
14	TRBJ1-2	TRBV7-6	NA	TRBD1	CASSLNQGAAGYTF	TGTGCCAGCAGCTTAAATCAGGGGGCAGCTGGCTACACCTTC
15	TRBJ2-5	TRBV30	NA	TRBD2	CAWSVLAGSQETQYF	TGTGCCTGGAGTGTCCTAGCGGGGAGCCAAGAGACCCAGTACTTC
15	TRBJ2-7	TRBV5-1	NA	NA	CASSLAMGSSYEQYF	TGCGCCAGCAGCTTGGCCATGGGAAGCTCCTACGAGCAGTACTTC
14	TRBJ2-7	TRBV4-1	NA	TRBD1	CASSQRDRIYEQYF	TGCGCCAGCAGCCAAAGGGACAGAATCTACGAGCAGTACTTC
12	TRBJ2-7	TRBV9	NA	NA	CASSARLGEQYF	TGTGCCAGCAGCGCCAGGCTGGGAGAGCAGTACTTC
18	TRBJ2-3	TRBV9	NA	NA	CASSVGELAATSTDTQYF	TGTGCCAGCAGCGTAGGAGAATTAGCGGCCACTAGCACAGATACGCAGTATTTT
16	TRBJ2-7	TRBV13	once	TRBD2	CASSPLGSGGDYEQYF	TGTGCCAGCAGCCCTCTGGGGAGCGGGGGGGACTACGAGCAGTACTTC
15	TRBJ1-4	TRBV4-3	NA	NA	CASSPTGLTNEKLFF	TGCGCCAGCAGCCCTACAGGGTTGACTAATGAAAAACTGTTTTTT
12	TRBJ1-2	TRBV27	NA	TRBD1	CASSPTGYGYTF	TGTGCCAGCAGCCCGACAGGGTATGGCTACACCTTC
16	TRBJ2-3	TRBV25-1	NA	TRBD1	CASSVQEQGATDTQYF	TGTGCCAGCAGTGTTCAGGAACAGGGGGCAACAGATACGCAGTATTTT
17	TRBJ1-6	TRBV30	NA	NA	CAWSVIRASSYNSPLHF	TGTGCCTGGAGTGTGATACGGGCGAGCTCCTATAATTCACCCCTCCACTTT
16	TRBJ1-1	TRBV19	NA	NA	CASSIDLELHRFEAFF	TGTGCCAGTAGTATAGATCTTGAGCTACACAGATTTGAAGCTTTCTTT
14	TRBJ1-2	TRBV30	NA	TRBD1	CAWVGPSDRIDYTF	TGTGCCTGGGTGGGGCCATCGGACAGGATTGACTACACCTTC
14	TRBJ2-1	TRBV7-9	NA	TRBD1	CASSLETGDLSQFF	TGTGCCAGCAGCTTGGAGACAGGGGACCTCTCGCAGTTCTTC
15	TRBJ2-3	TRBV4-2	NA	TRBD2	CASSQDRLAPDTQYF	TGTGCCAGCAGCCAAGATCGACTAGCCCCAGATACGCAGTATTTT
15	TRBJ2-5	TRBV13	few	TRBD2	CASSPSGGTQETQYF	TGTGCCAGCAGCCCTAGCGGGGGGACCCAAGAGACCCAGTACTTC